This entry lists 25 T cell receptor beta chains sequenced from one sample in a study of blood T cell repertoires in COVID-19. Sequencing was performed with immunoSEQ multiplex PCR; in TCRdb, only in-frame clones are kept and a portion is missing. The data show approximately 250,000 clones, 84% seen once. Sequenced input: peripheral blood. The receptor source for this set is a man between 60 and 75 years old with acute or convalescent COVID-19.

J is TRBJ2-7 and V is TRBV19; 11 bases are shared with TRBD2. V shed 6 bases, J shed 3 bases, and the junction held 4 bases outside the gene matches. The CDR3 contains 14 residues. CDR1 is LNHDA, CDR2 SQIVND, per germline (reference sequence). Here the CDR3 reads CASRTSGASYEQYF. CDR3 sequence (DNA): TGTGCCAGTAGGACTAGCGGGGCCAGCTACGAGCAGTACTTC.

V is TRBV27 and J is TRBJ2-5; 8 bases are shared with TRBD1. Germline loops: CDR1 MNHEY, CDR2 SMNVEV (reference sequence). The CDR3 sequence is 23 residues long. Trimming at V came to 0 bases and at J to 2 bases, leaving 26 bases not matched to a gene. DNA of the CDR3: TGTGCCAGCAGTTTATCGCGTATCCGCGCCTCAGGGGGCTGCCCGACACTACAAGAGACCCAGTACTTC. It translates to CASSLSRIRASGGCPTLQETQYF.

This clone was detected only once. The V call is TRBV11-2, the J call TRBJ2-3; tentative D call: TRBD1 (5 bases). Trimming removed 5 bases from V and 0 bases from J, with 12 bases in between. Germline values: CDR1 SGHAT, CDR2 FQNNGV. The CDR3 covers 15 residues. CDR3 nucleotide sequence: TGTGCCAGCAGCGGTGGGGCCTTTAGCACAGATACGCAGTATTTT. Its translation is CASSGGAFSTDTQYF.

J is TRBJ2-1 and V is TRBV6-5; TRBD2 might be the D (7 bases). Germline CDR1 and CDR2: MNHEY and SVGAGI. The CDR3 is 14 amino acids. Trimming stripped 8 bases from V and 3 bases from J, with 14 bases between. CDR3 DNA: TGTGCCAGCGGTAGGGGAGGGGGCTACAATGAGCAGTTCTTC. This sequence encodes CASGRGGGYNEQFF.

V usage is TRBV3-1 (or the pseudogene TRBV3-2) and J usage is TRBJ2-7, with D maybe TRBD1 (6 bases). With 0 bases removed from V and 2 bases from J, the gap between germline ends came to 8 bases. The CDR3 is made up of 14 amino acids. Germline CDR1 LGHDT, CDR2 YNNKEL (reference sequence). The CDR3 DNA follows: TGTGCCAGCAGCCAAGATCAGGGGACCTACGAGCAGTACTTC. It encodes CASSQDQGTYEQYF.

The rearrangement links TRBV30 to TRBJ2-5; a weak D match, TRBD1 (6 bases). The germline CDR1 and CDR2 sequences are GTSNPN and SVGIG (reference sequence). The germline V and J ends were trimmed by 5 bases and 1 base, with 14 bases remaining between them. The CDR3 has 14 residues. The CDR3 sequence: CAWVRAGAQETQYF. CDR3 in DNA: TGTGCCTGGGTGCGGGCAGGGGCCCAAGAGACCCAGTACTTC.

This clone came up a few times. This chain joins TRBV3-1 (or the pseudogene TRBV3-2) and TRBJ2-1, with 8 bases matching TRBD2. This CDR3 has 16 residues. CDR1 is LGHDT, CDR2 YNNKEL, per germline (reference sequence). V was pared by 2 bases and J by 6 bases, with 9 bases of the junction left unmatched. For the CDR3, the DNA is TGTGCCAGCAGCCAAACACCGGGGGGGCAGAGCAATGAGCAGTTCTTC. Translating gives CASSQTPGGQSNEQFF.

This chain uses TRBV7-9 with TRBJ2-1; D might be TRBD2 (7 bases). CDR1 is SEHNR and CDR2 is FQNEAQ in the germline V gene (reference sequence). CDR3 length equals 15 residues. Trimming cost V 1 base and J 7 bases, with 14 bases left between them. CDR3 residues: CASSLGGGALNEQFF. CDR3 in DNA: TGTGCCAGCAGCTTAGGTGGGGGGGCCTTGAATGAGCAGTTCTTC.

The V and J genes are TRBV6-2 or TRBV6-3 and TRBJ2-1, with 7 positions matching TRBD2. Trimming at V came to 6 bases and at J to 5 bases, leaving 7 bases not matched to a gene. This CDR3 is built from 14 residues. Per germline, CDR1 MNHEY and CDR2 SVGEGT. CDR3: CASSVLASNNEQFF. In DNA form, the CDR3 reads TGTGCCAGCAGCGTACTAGCGTCCAACAATGAGCAGTTCTTC.

The genes are TRBV10-1 and TRBJ1-1, with TRBD1 matching over 8 bases. The V and J ends lost 6 bases and 2 bases, in that order; junction bases with no gene match: 5. The CDR3 contains 14 residues. Germline V gives CDR1 WNHNN, CDR2 SYGVQD (reference sequence). The CDR3, as DNA: TGCGCCAGCAGCTCCGGACAGGGAAACACTGAAGCTTTCTTT. Translation: CASSSGQGNTEAFF.

This clone was seen a few times. The chain recombines TRBV7-9 with TRBJ1-5; D perhaps matches TRBD1 (6 bases). The CDR3 sequence is 13 residues long. Germline CDR1 and CDR2: SEHNR and FQNEAQ (reference sequence). The ends were cut back, 3 bases at V and 5 bases at J, with 8 bases in the middle. In DNA form, the CDR3 reads TGTGCCAGCAGCTTCAGGGGTGATCAGCCCCAGCATTTT. It specifies CASSFRGDQPQHF.

CDR3 amino acids: CASRMTDTEAFF. CDR3 nucleotides: TGTGCCAGCAGGATGACAGACACTGAAGCTTTCTTT. The V call is TRBV25-1, the J call TRBJ1-1; perhaps TRBD1 as D (5 bases). Germline CDR1 MGHDK, CDR2 SYGVNS. V was pared by 6 bases and J by 3 bases, with 8 bases between. The CDR3 is 12 residues long.

The chain carries TRBV7-3 and TRBJ2-2; 7 bases map to TRBD2. The CDR3 has 15 residues. Unmatched junction bases numbered 9, after V lost 5 bases and J lost 6 bases. Per the germline V gene, CDR1 is SGHTA and CDR2 is FQGTGA. The CDR3 here is CASSPRPAGAGELFF. The CDR3 nucleotides are TGTGCCAGCAGCCCCCGGCCCGCGGGAGCCGGGGAGCTGTTTTTT.

The chain joins TRBV24-1 to TRBJ1-4, with D possibly TRBD1 on 6 matching bases. This CDR3 is built from 20 residues. V lost 0 bases and J lost 0, with 19 bases in between. Per germline, CDR1 KGHDR and CDR2 SFDVKD. The CDR3 is CATSDLRQVPGPATNEKLFF. The CDR3 nucleotides are TGTGCCACCAGTGATTTGCGACAGGTCCCGGGGCCTGCAACTAATGAAAAACTGTTTTTT.

J is TRBJ2-4 and V is TRBV23-1; TRBD2 matches 14 bases. TRBV23-1 carries the ORF label, with uncertain function. The CDR3 loop spans 19 amino acids. The V gene end was trimmed by 3 bases and the J gene end by 8 bases; junction bases not matched to a gene: 15. The CDR3 sequence is CASSHSGEGTSGGGDIQYF. DNA of the CDR3: TGCGCCAGCAGTCACTCCGGGGAAGGGACTAGCGGGGGAGGGGACATTCAGTACTTC.

This chain joins TRBV5-1 and TRBJ2-3, with TRBD2 matching 8 bases. The CDR3 is 17 amino acids. Germline lookup yields CDR1 SGHRS and CDR2 YFSETQ. Trimming cost V 2 bases and J 4 bases; bases outside gene matches: 12. CDR3 in amino acids: CASSFGWDPGRADTQYF. CDR3 nucleotides: TGCGCCAGCAGCTTTGGTTGGGACCCCGGGAGGGCAGATACGCAGTATTTT.

The chain combines TRBV6-5 with TRBJ1-2; D is possibly TRBD1 (5 bases). Germline V lookup: CDR1 MNHEY, CDR2 SVGAGI. The CDR3 has 14 amino acids. Trimming removed 7 bases from V and 4 bases from J, with 16 bases in between. CDR3 sequence reads: CASTPQGAPYGYTF. The CDR3 DNA is TGTGCCAGCACCCCCCAAGGGGCTCCCTATGGCTACACCTTC.

This chain uses TRBV19 with TRBJ1-4; D gene ambiguous. Trimming removed 5 bases at V and 8 bases at J, with 15 bases between. This CDR3 is built from 14 residues. Germline V gene sequence: CDR1 LNHDA, CDR2 SQIVND (reference sequence). CDR3 sequence: CASSATLQTEKLFF. The CDR3 DNA is TGTGCCAGTAGTGCGACATTGCAAACGGAAAAACTGTTTTTT.

There are a few counts of this clone. The chain links TRBV27 to TRBJ1-5; the D gene is possibly TRBD1 (5 bases). Between the trimmed V and J ends, which lost 4 bases and 9 bases, there was a span of 22 bases. The CDR3 is made up of 16 amino acids. Germline CDR1 MNHEY, CDR2 SMNVEV (reference sequence). Here the CDR3 DNA reads TGTGCCAGCAGTTCACAACGGACACCCGCCATCAGGCCCCAGCATTTT. Its translation: CASSSQRTPAIRPQHF.

The rearrangement uses TRBV7-3 and TRBJ1-1; possibly TRBD1 for D (5 bases). Germline CDR1 SGHTA, CDR2 FQGTGA. The CDR3 is made up of 13 amino acids. Trimming shortened V by 1 base and J by 7 bases, and 10 bases separated the two germline ends. The CDR3 protein is CASSLIPQGEAFF. The CDR3 DNA follows: TGTGCCAGCAGCTTAATCCCGCAGGGTGAAGCTTTCTTT.

This clone was seen a single time. The J gene is TRBJ1-6, the V gene TRBV5-4, with TRBD1 matching over 8 bases. CDR1 and CDR2 (germline): SGHNT, YYREEE (reference sequence). After removal of 3 bases from V and 10 bases from J, the junction contained 15 bases not matched to a gene. The CDR3 sequence is 17 residues long. The CDR3 DNA sequence: TGTGCCAGCAGCTGGGGGGGGCCCGGACAGGGTAGCTCACCCCTCCACTTT. Residues: CASSWGGPGQGSSPLHF.

V usage is TRBV7-9 and J usage is TRBJ1-4, with 7 bases lining up with TRBD1. J was trimmed by 5 bases and V by 2 bases; bases with no gene match: 8. Per the germline V gene, CDR1 is SEHNR and CDR2 is FQNEAQ (reference sequence). The CDR3 runs 16 residues. In DNA form, the CDR3 reads TGTGCCAGCAGCTTACCCAGGACAGGAGGAAATGAAAAACTGTTTTTT. This encodes CASSLPRTGGNEKLFF.

This chain uses TRBV7-6 with TRBJ2-5, with 10 bases lining up with TRBD1. V was clipped by 4 bases and J by 5 bases; unmatched bases: 13. The CDR3 length is 17 residues. Germline CDR1 SGHVS, CDR2 FNYEAQ. The CDR3 DNA reads as TGTGCCAGCAGCTCTCGACAGGGGGCATTTTCAGGGGAGACCCAGTACTTC. Encoded protein: CASSSRQGAFSGETQYF. Drawing the rest from reference TRBV7-6 and TRBJ2-5, the complete variable domain is GAGVSQSPRYKVTKRGQDVALRCDPISGHVSLYWYRQALGQGPEFLTYFNYEAQQDKSGLPNDRFSAERPEGSISTLTIQRTEQRDSAMYRCASSSRQGAFSGETQYFGPGTRLLVL.

This clone was detected a few times. The rearrangement joins TRBV15 to TRBJ2-2; D is undetermined. CDR1 and CDR2 from the germline V gene are LNHNV and YYDKDF (reference sequence). This CDR3 comprises 13 residues. V was cut by 5 bases and J by 5 bases, with 9 bases left in between. In nucleotides, the CDR3 is TGTGCCACCAGCTCCCTGAGGACCGGGGAGCTGTTTTTT. This codes for CATSSLRTGELFF.

The chain combines TRBV27 with TRBJ2-6; a possible D gene is TRBD2 (5 bases). The CDR3 covers 14 residues. Germline V gene data show CDR1 as MNHEY and CDR2 as SMNVEV (reference sequence). The V end lost 6 bases, the J end lost 2 bases, and 8 bases lay between the germline ends. The chain's CDR3 is CASRTRAGANVLTF. CDR3 in DNA: TGTGCCAGCAGAACTAGAGCTGGGGCCAACGTCCTGACTTTC.